A selection of T cell receptor beta chains follows, all from one sample in a study of identical twins. Each CDR3 protein gets one entry after TCRdb re-called the 5' RACE reads with MiXCR. This sample has some 330,000 distinct CDR3 sequences, with roughly 9% found just once. Sequences were obtained from naive T cells sorted from blood. The receptor source for this set is a woman aged 50 to 65 in good health. The CDR3 runs from the conserved cysteine through the conserved F or W. Each record gives: clone size, V gene, D gene, J gene, CDR3 protein, CDR3 DNA. D genes are given only for firm matches. Clone size, where shown, is once, few, many, or a class for clones that have expanded.

clone size: few
V gene: TRBV5-1
D gene: NA
J gene: TRBJ2-6
CDR3 protein: CASSSGQNPGANVLTF
CDR3 DNA: TGCGCCAGCAGCTCAGGACAAAACCCTGGGGCCAACGTCCTGACTTTC

clone size: few
V gene: TRBV6-2/TRBV6-3
D gene: TRBD1
J gene: TRBJ1-5
CDR3 protein: CATYHTGTGGYSNQPQHF
CDR3 DNA: TGTGCCACCTACCACACAGGAACAGGGGGTTATAGCAATCAGCCCCAGCATTTT

clone size: NA
V gene: TRBV24-1
D gene: NA
J gene: TRBJ2-3
CDR3 protein: CATSGSAATSRYF
CDR3 DNA: TGTGCCACCAGTGGATCTGCAGCGACCAGCCGGTATTTT

clone size: many
V gene: TRBV3-1
D gene: NA
J gene: TRBJ1-2
CDR3 protein: CASRDLAYGYTF
CDR3 DNA: TGTGCCAGCAGAGATCTAGCTTATGGCTACACCTTC

clone size: NA
V gene: TRBV3-1
D gene: TRBD2
J gene: TRBJ2-5
CDR3 protein: CASIGAGGPGETQYF
CDR3 DNA: TGTGCCAGCATCGGCGCGGGAGGGCCGGGGGAGACCCAGTACTTC

clone size: NA
V gene: TRBV24-1
D gene: TRBD2
J gene: TRBJ2-3
CDR3 protein: CATSDPASGPPADTQYF
CDR3 DNA: TGTGCCACCAGTGACCCTGCTAGCGGGCCCCCGGCAGATACGCAGTATTTT

clone size: few
V gene: TRBV11-2
D gene: NA
J gene: TRBJ2-1
CDR3 protein: CASSLIGSGEQFF
CDR3 DNA: TGTGCCAGCAGCTTAATTGGGTCAGGTGAGCAGTTCTTC

clone size: many
V gene: TRBV2
D gene: NA
J gene: TRBJ1-5
CDR3 protein: CASMPGANQPQHF
CDR3 DNA: TGTGCCAGCATGCCCGGGGCCAATCAGCCCCAGCATTTT

clone size: few
V gene: TRBV12-3/TRBV12-4
D gene: NA
J gene: TRBJ1-3
CDR3 protein: CASSLGPGGDGNTIYF
CDR3 DNA: TGTGCCAGCAGTTTGGGGCCCGGGGGGGATGGAAACACCATATATTTT

clone size: NA
V gene: TRBV18
D gene: NA
J gene: TRBJ1-3
CDR3 protein: CASSPDRSSGNTIYF
CDR3 DNA: TGTGCCAGCTCACCGGACCGAAGCTCTGGAAACACCATATATTTT

clone size: NA
V gene: TRBV15
D gene: TRBD1
J gene: TRBJ2-5
CDR3 protein: CATSRDIGQGVGTQYF
CDR3 DNA: TGTGCCACCAGCAGAGATATAGGACAGGGGGTGGGGACCCAGTACTTC

clone size: NA
V gene: TRBV2
D gene: TRBD1
J gene: TRBJ1-5
CDR3 protein: CASSVVGQGPNQPQHF
CDR3 DNA: TGTGCCAGCAGTGTCGTTGGACAGGGTCCCAATCAGCCCCAGCATTTT

clone size: few
V gene: TRBV12-3/TRBV12-4
D gene: NA
J gene: TRBJ2-5
CDR3 protein: CASNQQGVQETQYF
CDR3 DNA: TGTGCCAGCAATCAACAGGGTGTCCAAGAGACCCAGTACTTC

clone size: many
V gene: TRBV11-2
D gene: NA
J gene: TRBJ2-3
CDR3 protein: CASSVFTDTQYF
CDR3 DNA: TGTGCCAGCAGCGTCTTCACAGATACGCAGTATTTT

clone size: NA
V gene: TRBV5-1
D gene: NA
J gene: TRBJ2-1
CDR3 protein: CASSLALGEREQFF
CDR3 DNA: TGCGCCAGCAGCTTGGCCCTGGGGGAAAGAGAGCAGTTCTTC

clone size: many
V gene: TRBV29-1
D gene: NA
J gene: TRBJ2-3
CDR3 protein: CSVPVWAGTDTQYF
CDR3 DNA: TGCAGCGTTCCCGTTTGGGCGGGCACAGATACGCAGTATTTT

clone size: NA
V gene: TRBV5-1
D gene: TRBD2
J gene: TRBJ2-5
CDR3 protein: CASSQGLAGETQYF
CDR3 DNA: TGCGCCAGCAGCCAGGGACTAGCCGGAGAGACCCAGTACTTC

clone size: NA
V gene: TRBV11-2
D gene: TRBD2
J gene: TRBJ2-7
CDR3 protein: CASSTTSGSAPEQYF
CDR3 DNA: TGTGCCAGCAGCACCACTAGCGGGAGCGCTCCTGAGCAGTACTTC

clone size: NA
V gene: TRBV12-3/TRBV12-4
D gene: NA
J gene: TRBJ1-6
CDR3 protein: CASSLGKYSPLHF
CDR3 DNA: TGTGCCAGCAGCTTGGGGAAGTATTCACCCCTCCACTTT

clone size: few
V gene: TRBV5-1
D gene: NA
J gene: TRBJ2-2
CDR3 protein: CASSLVPVYANTGELFF
CDR3 DNA: TGCGCCAGCAGCTTGGTGCCGGTATACGCGAACACCGGGGAGCTGTTTTTT

clone size: many
V gene: TRBV30
D gene: NA
J gene: TRBJ1-1
CDR3 protein: CAWSVLQNTEAFF
CDR3 DNA: TGTGCCTGGAGTGTACTACAGAACACTGAAGCTTTCTTT

clone size: NA
V gene: TRBV14
D gene: NA
J gene: TRBJ2-7
CDR3 protein: CASSHLDTAYEQYF
CDR3 DNA: TGTGCCAGCAGCCACCTCGACACGGCCTACGAGCAGTACTTC

clone size: many
V gene: TRBV24-1
D gene: NA
J gene: TRBJ2-1
CDR3 protein: CATAVGPPYNEQFF
CDR3 DNA: TGTGCCACCGCCGTCGGGCCCCCTTACAATGAGCAGTTCTTC

clone size: few
V gene: TRBV4-1
D gene: NA
J gene: TRBJ2-1
CDR3 protein: CASSQTRSYNEQFF
CDR3 DNA: TGCGCCAGCAGCCAAACCCGCTCCTACAATGAGCAGTTCTTC

clone size: few
V gene: TRBV20-1
D gene: TRBD2
J gene: TRBJ2-2
CDR3 protein: CSALAGGNTGELFF
CDR3 DNA: TGCAGTGCTTTAGCGGGAGGGAACACCGGGGAGCTGTTTTTT

clone size: few
V gene: TRBV15
D gene: NA
J gene: TRBJ1-5
CDR3 protein: CATSREEGLSNQPQHF
CDR3 DNA: TGTGCCACCAGCAGAGAGGAGGGGTTGAGCAATCAGCCCCAGCATTTT

clone size: many
V gene: TRBV10-3
D gene: TRBD1
J gene: TRBJ1-4
CDR3 protein: CAISGTGKNEKLFF
CDR3 DNA: TGTGCCATCAGTGGGACAGGGAAAAATGAAAAACTGTTTTTT

clone size: few
V gene: TRBV7-2
D gene: NA
J gene: TRBJ2-2
CDR3 protein: CASSPGHQVAGELFF
CDR3 DNA: TGTGCCAGCAGCCCCGGACACCAAGTAGCCGGGGAGCTGTTTTTT

clone size: NA
V gene: TRBV7-3
D gene: TRBD2
J gene: TRBJ2-3
CDR3 protein: CASSLGLAGGPDTQYF
CDR3 DNA: TGTGCCAGCAGCTTAGGATTGGCGGGAGGGCCAGATACGCAGTATTTT

clone size: few
V gene: TRBV12-5
D gene: NA
J gene: TRBJ2-1
CDR3 protein: CASGLSEQFF
CDR3 DNA: TGTGCTAGTGGTTTAAGTGAGCAGTTCTTC

clone size: few
V gene: TRBV27
D gene: NA
J gene: TRBJ1-2
CDR3 protein: CASSLGRKRGGYTF
CDR3 DNA: TGTGCCAGCAGTTTGGGACGCAAACGCGGTGGCTACACCTTC

clone size: many
V gene: TRBV12-3/TRBV12-4
D gene: NA
J gene: TRBJ2-5
CDR3 protein: CASSRGSETQYF
CDR3 DNA: TGTGCCAGCAGCCGCGGATCGGAGACCCAGTACTTC

clone size: few
V gene: TRBV12-3/TRBV12-4
D gene: TRBD1
J gene: TRBJ2-7
CDR3 protein: CASSAGTGEYEQYF
CDR3 DNA: TGTGCCAGCAGTGCCGGGACAGGGGAGTACGAGCAGTACTTC

clone size: NA
V gene: TRBV15
D gene: NA
J gene: TRBJ1-1
CDR3 protein: CATSPGPHREAFF
CDR3 DNA: TGTGCCACCAGCCCCGGACCCCACCGGGAAGCTTTCTTT

clone size: many
V gene: TRBV7-9
D gene: TRBD2
J gene: TRBJ2-5
CDR3 protein: CASSSAGGLETQYF
CDR3 DNA: TGTGCCAGCAGCTCCGCGGGAGGATTGGAGACCCAGTACTTC

clone size: many
V gene: TRBV9
D gene: TRBD2
J gene: TRBJ2-3
CDR3 protein: CASSVASGSADTQYF
CDR3 DNA: TGTGCCAGCAGCGTAGCTAGCGGGAGTGCAGATACGCAGTATTTT

clone size: NA
V gene: TRBV20-1
D gene: NA
J gene: TRBJ2-3
CDR3 protein: CSARASPDTQYF
CDR3 DNA: TGCAGTGCTAGAGCGTCCCCAGATACGCAGTATTTT